The rows below give T cell receptor beta chains drawn from one sample of a study of control samples from healthy donors and cancer patients. Clones were sequenced by immunoSEQ multiplex PCR, and TCRdb holds only the in-frame ones, with some missing. This sample has about 43,000 clones, with around 94% found just once. Sequencing input: blood. The receptors were gathered from a man aged 55 to 70 in good health. Both conserved end residues are part of each CDR3. The D gene is left open where the match is weak. The size field is filled for only some rows; it gives once, few, many or a size class.

>TRBV11-3|TRBJ1-1|-|-
CASSLAPNTEAFF
TGTGCCAGCAGCTTAGCCCCCAACACTGAAGCTTTCTTT
>TRBV7-8|TRBJ2-6|-|TRBD2
CASSPLAGHSGANVLTF
TGTGCCAGCAGCCCACTAGCGGGCCACTCTGGGGCCAACGTCCTGACTTTC
>TRBV7-2|TRBJ2-2|-|-
CASSLNPSWSYTGELFF
TGTGCCAGCAGCTTAAATCCCAGCTGGTCCTACACCGGGGAGCTGTTTTTT
>TRBV30|TRBJ1-4|-|-
CAWSGGSDEKLFF
TGTGCCTGGAGTGGAGGGTCGGATGAAAAACTGTTTTTT
>TRBV28|TRBJ2-7|-|TRBD2
CASSLSTSASYEQYF
TGTGCCAGCAGTTTATCGACTAGCGCGTCCTACGAGCAGTACTTC
>TRBV5-1|TRBJ2-7|-|TRBD1
CASSLTGGLSYEQYF
TGCGCCAGCAGCTTGACAGGGGGGCTTTCCTACGAGCAGTACTTC
>TRBV3-1/TRBV3-2|TRBJ2-7|once|TRBD1
CASEDRGMEEQYF
TGTGCCAGTGAGGACAGGGGAATGGAGGAGCAGTACTTC
>TRBV18|TRBJ2-7|-|TRBD2
CASSPRTSGRDEQYF
TGTGCCAGCTCACCAAGGACTAGCGGGAGGGACGAGCAGTACTTC
>TRBV6-5|TRBJ1-1|once|-
CATARPDRDTEAFF
TGTGCCACCGCTCGACCGGACAGAGACACTGAAGCTTTCTTT
>TRBV5-4|TRBJ2-1|-|TRBD1
CASRSAGGRDEQFF
TGTGCCAGCAGATCCGCAGGGGGACGAGATGAGCAGTTCTTC
>TRBV19|TRBJ2-1|-|-
CASSILGELLNEQFF
TGTGCCAGTAGTATCCTCGGGGAGCTACTCAATGAGCAGTTCTTC
>TRBV15|TRBJ2-5|-|TRBD1
CATSRDTTGKFLETQYF
TGTGCCACCAGCAGAGATACGACAGGGAAGTTTCTAGAGACCCAGTACTTC
>TRBV5-6|TRBJ1-1|-|-
CASSLDRPGARTEAFF
TGTGCCAGCAGCTTGGATCGCCCGGGGGCGCGGACTGAAGCTTTCTTT
>TRBV10-2|TRBJ2-7|-|-
CASSGKYEQYF
TGCGCCAGCAGTGGTAAATACGAGCAGTACTTC
>TRBV6-5|TRBJ1-3|-|-
CASSLRRSSGNTIYF
TGTGCCAGCAGCTTACGTAGAAGCTCTGGAAACACCATATATTTT
>TRBV10-1|TRBJ1-6|few|-
CASSVGLESPLHF
TGCGCCAGCAGTGTGGGGCTAGAATCACCCCTCCACTTT
>TRBV24-1|TRBJ1-5|-|-
CATGGDSNQPQHF
TGTGCCACCGGGGGGGATAGCAATCAGCCCCAGCATTTT
>TRBV30|TRBJ2-7|-|-
CAWRVGRTTYEQYF
TGTGCCTGGAGAGTCGGGAGAACCACCTACGAGCAGTACTTC
>TRBV5-4|TRBJ2-5|-|TRBD2
CASSLASGQETQYF
TGTGCCAGCAGCTTGGCTAGCGGCCAAGAGACCCAGTACTTC
>TRBV29-1|TRBJ1-1|-|TRBD1
CSVDDRVDTEAFF
TGCAGCGTGGATGACAGGGTCGACACTGAAGCTTTCTTT
>TRBV5-1|TRBJ2-5|-|-
CASSLAKEMWLQDQETQYF
TGCGCCAGCAGCTTGGCCAAGGAGATGTGGTTGCAGGACCAAGAGACCCAGTACTTC
>TRBV29-1|TRBJ2-7|once|-
CSVGTSEQYF
TGCAGCGTGGGGACATCCGAGCAGTACTTC
>TRBV5-1|TRBJ2-7|-|-
CASSPAGGGSYEQYF
TGCGCCAGCAGCCCAGCCGGTGGGGGCTCCTACGAGCAGTACTTC
>TRBV30|TRBJ1-6|-|-
CAWRHSNSPLHF
TGTGCCTGGAGACACAGTAATTCACCCCTCCACTTT
>TRBV15|TRBJ2-2|-|TRBD1
CATSRAGTGISGELFF
TGTGCCACCAGCAGGGCCGGGACAGGGATATCCGGGGAGCTGTTTTTT
>TRBV11-2|TRBJ2-3|-|-
CASSLQDRFSTDTQYF
TGTGCCAGCAGCCTCCAAGACAGATTTAGCACAGATACGCAGTATTTT